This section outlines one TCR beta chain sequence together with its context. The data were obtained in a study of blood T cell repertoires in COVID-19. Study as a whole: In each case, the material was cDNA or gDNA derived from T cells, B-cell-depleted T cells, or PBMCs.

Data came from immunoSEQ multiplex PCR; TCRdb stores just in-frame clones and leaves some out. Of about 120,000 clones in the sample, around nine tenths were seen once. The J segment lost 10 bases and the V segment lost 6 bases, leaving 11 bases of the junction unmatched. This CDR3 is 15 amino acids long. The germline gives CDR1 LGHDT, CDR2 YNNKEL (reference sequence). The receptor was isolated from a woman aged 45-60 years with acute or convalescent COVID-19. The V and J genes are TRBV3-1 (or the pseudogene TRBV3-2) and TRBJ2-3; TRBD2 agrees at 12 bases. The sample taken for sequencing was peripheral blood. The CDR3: CASRPTSGSSSSQYF. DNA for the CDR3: TGTGCCAGCAGACCGACTAGCGGGAGTAGCTCATCGCAGTATTTT.